The clone carrying this T cell receptor (beta chain) has just one count. What it binds is not known. This sample was taken from a study of cytomegalovirus exposure and HLA in healthy donors. Study-level background: T cells numbering about 179 million yielded 117 million unique TCR beta sequences in an earlier analysis.

Germline V gene lookup returns CDR1 SGHRS and CDR2 YFSETQ. The V end lost 4 bases, the J end lost 5 bases, and 25 bases lay between the germline ends. This CDR3 region has 18 residues. General observations from the study: In a later analysis, V- and J-gene trimming of beta chains associated with a DCLRE1C missense variant, replicated independently. About 87% or about 30% of the time was how often most TCR beta V segments were productive, according to an earlier analysis.

A multiplex PCR was run with 60 Vbeta primers and 13 Jbeta primers. Profiling relied on immunoSEQ multiplex PCR, and the TCRdb table lists in-frame clones only, not all of them. The sample shows 150,000 to 200,000 clones, around 81% of them seen only once. The receptor's source is a woman aged 18 to 35 in good health and CMV-seropositive. Sequencing input: PBMCs. This sequence joins TRBV5-1 and TRBJ2-1; TRBD1 might be the D (7 bases). The CDR3 sequence is CASSGLTGRNHRDNEQFF. In DNA form, the CDR3 reads TGCGCCAGCAGCGGCCTGACAGGGAGGAACCACCGAGACAATGAGCAGTTCTTC.